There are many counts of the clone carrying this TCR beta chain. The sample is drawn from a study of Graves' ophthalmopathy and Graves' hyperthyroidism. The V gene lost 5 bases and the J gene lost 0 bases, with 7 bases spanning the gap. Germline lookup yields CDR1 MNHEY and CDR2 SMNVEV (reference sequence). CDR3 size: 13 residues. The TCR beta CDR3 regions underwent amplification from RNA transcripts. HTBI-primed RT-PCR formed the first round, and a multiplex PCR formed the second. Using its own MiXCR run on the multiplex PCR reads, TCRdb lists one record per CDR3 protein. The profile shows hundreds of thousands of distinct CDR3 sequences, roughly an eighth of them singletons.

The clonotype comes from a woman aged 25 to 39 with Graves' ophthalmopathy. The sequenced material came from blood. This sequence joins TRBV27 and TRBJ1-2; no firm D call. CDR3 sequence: CASSPSTNYGYTF. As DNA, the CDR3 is TGTGCCAGCAGTCCCTCGACTAACTATGGCTACACCTTC.